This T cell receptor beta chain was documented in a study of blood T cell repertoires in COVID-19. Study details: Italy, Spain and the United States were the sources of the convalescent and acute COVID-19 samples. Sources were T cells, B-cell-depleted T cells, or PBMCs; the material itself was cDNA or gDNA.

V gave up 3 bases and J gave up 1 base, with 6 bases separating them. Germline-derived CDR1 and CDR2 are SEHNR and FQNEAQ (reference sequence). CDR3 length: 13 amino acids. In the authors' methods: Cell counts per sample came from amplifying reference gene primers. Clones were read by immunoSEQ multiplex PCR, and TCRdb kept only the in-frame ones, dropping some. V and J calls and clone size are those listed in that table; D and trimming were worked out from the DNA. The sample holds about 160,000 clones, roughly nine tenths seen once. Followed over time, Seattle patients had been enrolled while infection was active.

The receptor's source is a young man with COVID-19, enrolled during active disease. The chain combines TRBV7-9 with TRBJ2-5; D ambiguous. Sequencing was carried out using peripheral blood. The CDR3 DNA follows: TGTGCCAGCAGCTTGGGCAGCCAAGAGACCCAGTACTTC. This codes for CASSLGSQETQYF. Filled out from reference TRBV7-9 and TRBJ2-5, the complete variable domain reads DTGVSQNPRHKITKRGQNVTFRCDPISEHNRLYWYRQTLGQGPEFLTYFQNEAQLEKSRLLSDRFSAERPKGSFSTLEIQRTEQGDSAMYLCASSLGSQETQYFGPGTRLLVL.